This T cell receptor (beta chain) was captured by sequencing in a study of cytomegalovirus exposure and HLA in healthy donors. Study findings and constraints: In vitro, three CMV-associated chains proved specific for CMV antigens. Researchers reported in a later analysis that a missense DCLRE1C variant was tied to TCR beta V- and J-gene trimming.

Worth noting for this clone: Its antigen is unknown.

The germline CDR1 and CDR2 sequences are ENHRY and SYGVKD. The V gene lost 4 bases and the J gene lost 0 bases, with 16 bases spanning the gap. CDR3 length: 16 amino acids. 60 Vbeta and 13 Jbeta primers were used in PCR. This table comes from immunoSEQ multiplex PCR, and its TCRdb copy is limited to in-frame clones, with some not included. The sample includes about 130,000 clones, 81% of them seen just once. The specimen sequenced was PBMCs. The receptor was isolated from a man younger than 35 in good health and CMV-seronegative. This rearrangement joins TRBV10-3 to TRBJ2-7; maybe TRBD2 (6 bases). The CDR3 here is CAISGGVSLNSYEQYF. As DNA, the CDR3 is TGTGCCATCAGTGGGGGGGTTTCATTAAACTCCTACGAGCAGTACTTC.